Shown below are 19 T cell receptor beta chains from a single sample sequenced in a study of blood T cells in healthy people across ages. The use of a sample-barcoded 5' primer and a J-beta primer mix characterized a second PCR of about 7 to 12 cycles. TCRdb passed the 5' RACE reads through MiXCR, listing each CDR3 protein once. The sample has some 290,000 distinct CDR3 sequences; 25% to 30% are singletons. The sequencing input was blood. All receptors derive from a woman in her 70s in good health.

The chain links TRBV10-3 to TRBJ2-3; 7 bases align to TRBD2. Per germline, CDR1 ENHRY and CDR2 SYGVKD. Germline trimming cut 0 bases from V and 7 bases from J; bases unmatched to any gene: 13. The CDR3 length is 17 residues. CDR3 amino acids: CAISESSRSGIGNTQYF. The CDR3 DNA sequence: TGTGCCATCAGTGAGTCGTCTCGGAGCGGGATCGGGAATACGCAGTATTTT.

The chain carries TRBV2 and TRBJ1-5, with D possibly TRBD1 on 6 matching bases. Germline CDR1 and CDR2: SNHLY and FYNNEI. CDR3 length equals 14 residues. V was pared by 8 bases and J by 0 bases, with 11 bases between. The CDR3 coding sequence is TGTGCCAGCGAAACAGGGAATAGCAATCAGCCCCAGCATTTT. This encodes CASETGNSNQPQHF.

This clonotype was recorded a few times. V usage is TRBV6-5 and J usage is TRBJ2-5; D uncertain. Trimming left V 0 bases short and J 1 base short, with 6 bases between. Germline CDR1 reads MNHEY; CDR2 reads SVGAGI. The length of the CDR3 is 14 residues. CDR3 region: CASSYSGSQETQYF. The DNA of the CDR3 is TGTGCCAGCAGTTACTCTGGCAGCCAAGAGACCCAGTACTTC.

The genes are TRBV7-2 and TRBJ2-1; the D is unclear. Germline CDR1 is SGHTA and CDR2 is FQGNSA. The CDR3 has 14 residues. V was cut by 8 bases and J by 1 base, with 12 bases left in between. CDR3 amino acids: CASALERSYNEQFF. The CDR3 DNA sequence: TGTGCCAGCGCCCTAGAACGTTCCTACAATGAGCAGTTCTTC.

In its sample, this clonotype was seen many times. The chain couples TRBV27 to TRBJ2-7; a possible D gene is TRBD1 (6 bases). The CDR3 has 16 residues. Trimming pared 6 bases from V and 0 bases from J, leaving 18 bases between. Germline loops: CDR1 MNHEY, CDR2 SMNVEV (reference sequence). CDR3 nucleotides: TGTGCCAGCAGCCCCTCGTCGGGACACAGCTCCTACGAGCAGTACTTC. Residues: CASSPSSGHSSYEQYF.

This clonotype has only a few counts. The rearrangement links TRBV20-1 to TRBJ1-1; D might be TRBD1 (6 bases). Germline values: CDR1 DFQATT, CDR2 SNEGSKA (reference sequence). CDR3 length: 14 residues. Trimming left V 4 bases short and J 4 bases short, with 16 bases between. This chain's CDR3 is CSAKGQLVGTEAFF. CDR3 nucleotide sequence: TGCAGTGCTAAAGGACAGTTAGTAGGCACTGAAGCTTTCTTT.

This clonotype was counted only a few times. The rearrangement joins TRBV20-1 to TRBJ2-7; tentative D call: TRBD1 (5 bases). The CDR3 consists of 14 residues. Trimming left V 3 bases short and J 7 bases short, with 19 bases between. Germline V gene lookup returns CDR1 DFQATT and CDR2 SNEGSKA (reference sequence). As DNA, the CDR3 is TGCAGTGCTAGTGCTGCGGAAGGGGCGCGTGAGCAGTACTTC. It translates to CSASAAEGAREQYF.

The chain employs TRBV10-2 and TRBJ2-7; D is undetermined. This CDR3 is 12 amino acids long. Trimming left V 3 bases short and J 2 bases short, with 5 bases between. The germline gives CDR1 WSHSY, CDR2 SAAADI. The CDR3 sequence is CASSDKAYEQYF. As DNA, the CDR3 is TGCGCCAGCAGTGACAAAGCCTACGAGCAGTACTTC.

V is TRBV20-1 and J is TRBJ1-2; D is unclear. The CDR3 has 16 residues. Germline assignment: CDR1 DFQATT and CDR2 SNEGSKA (reference sequence). The V end was cut by 0 bases, the J end by 7 bases, with 21 bases between. CDR3 DNA sequence: TGCAGTGCTAGAGATCCGATGAGGTCGAGGGCGGGTGGCTACACCTTC. This gives the protein CSARDPMRSRAGGYTF.

This clonotype was observed a few times. One end of the junction does not line up with germline, which may come from a read error. This sequence joins TRBV5-1 and TRBJ1-5; tentative D call: TRBD1 (6 bases). Per the germline V gene, CDR1 is SGHRS and CDR2 is YFSETQ. The CDR3 runs 15 residues. CDR3 nucleotides: TGTGCCAGCAGCTTCTCAGGGGCTGGCAATCAGCCCCAGCATTTT. Translated, it gives CASSFSGAGNQPQHF.

This clonotype showed up just once. V usage is TRBV5-1 and J usage is TRBJ1-1; a possible D gene is TRBD1 (5 bases). V gave up 6 bases and J gave up 1 base, with 10 bases separating them. CDR1 and CDR2 from the germline V gene are SGHRS and YFSETQ. The CDR3 covers 13 residues. The CDR3 is CASNGATNTEAFF. The CDR3 DNA sequence: TGCGCCAGCAACGGGGCCACGAACACTGAAGCTTTCTTT.

This clonotype was counted between two and nine times. CDR3 loop: CASSLSGNQLEQYF. The CDR3 DNA is TGCGCCAGCAGCTTGTCCGGGAATCAGCTCGAGCAGTACTTC. The chain is built from TRBV5-1 and TRBJ2-7; TRBD2 is a possible D gene (5 bases). Germline V lookup: CDR1 SGHRS, CDR2 YFSETQ. V dropped 1 base and J dropped 6 bases, with 14 bases sitting between them. CDR3 length: 14 amino acids.

In its sample, this clonotype was seen a few times. The chain links TRBV29-1 to TRBJ2-5; 7 bases match TRBD1. Trimming removed 1 base from V and 2 bases from J; junction bases left unmatched: 1. The CDR3 runs 13 residues. Germline CDR1 is SQVTM and CDR2 is ANQGSEA. CDR3 amino acids: CSVEGRGQETQYF. CDR3 nucleotide sequence: TGCAGCGTTGAAGGCAGGGGGCAAGAGACCCAGTACTTC. The entire variable domain, with the rest obtained from reference TRBV29-1 and TRBJ2-5, is as follows: SAVISQKPSRDICQRGTSLTIQCQVDSQVTMMFWYRQQPGQSLTLIATANQGSEATYESGFVIDKFPISRPNLTFSTLTVSNMSPEDSSIYLCSVEGRGQETQYFGPGTRLLVL.

The chain combines TRBV29-1 with TRBJ1-2; no reliable D call. Trimming removed 6 bases at V and 1 base at J, with 12 bases between. Germline CDR1 and CDR2: SQVTM and ANQGSEA. The CDR3 contains 13 residues. Here the CDR3 reads CSVMISFNYGYTF. Written as DNA, the CDR3 is TGCAGCGTCATGATCTCTTTTAACTATGGCTACACCTTC.

This clonotype was found a few times. The V and J genes are TRBV24-1 and TRBJ2-1; no clear D gene. Germline V gives CDR1 KGHDR, CDR2 SFDVKD. The CDR3 is 13 amino acids. V was clipped by 6 bases and J by 5 bases, with 10 bases between them. Written as DNA, the CDR3 is TGTGCCACCAGTAGAGACACCGACAATGAGCAGTTCTTC. The encoded protein is CATSRDTDNEQFF.

The CDR3 loop reads CASSKAFPGTGIYNEQFF. The CDR3, as DNA: TGTGCCAGCAGCAAAGCCTTCCCCGGGACAGGGATCTACAATGAGCAGTTCTTC. The genes are TRBV21-1 and TRBJ2-1; TRBD1 was called by the table and not checked on the DNA. TRBV21-1 is termed a pseudogene. The CDR3 contains 18 residues.

This clonotype came up many times. V and J are TRBV5-1 and TRBJ2-2; a weak D match, TRBD1 (6 bases). The CDR3 covers 14 residues. V was trimmed by 4 bases and J by 7 bases, leaving 14 bases between them. Germline V gene data show CDR1 as SGHRS and CDR2 as YFSETQ. The CDR3 coding sequence is TGCGCCAGCAGCGGTGACCGAGGGGGCGGGGAGCTGTTTTTT. Encoded protein: CASSGDRGGGELFF.

The chain employs TRBV28 and TRBJ2-5; 11 bases agree with TRBD2. The CDR3 runs 16 residues. The germline V gene has CDR1 MDHEN and CDR2 SYDVKM. V was pared by 7 bases and J by 5 bases, with 12 bases of the junction left unmatched. The CDR3 region has the DNA TGTGCCAGCACGAGGGGTCTACTAGCGGGAGCCGAGACCCAGTACTTC. Its protein product is CASTRGLLAGAETQYF.

V and J are TRBV14 and TRBJ1-1; D uncertain. V was shortened by 3 bases and J by 6 bases, with 11 bases between the two germline ends. The CDR3 runs to 13 residues. Germline lookup yields CDR1 SGHDN and CDR2 FVKESK. As DNA, the CDR3 is TGTGCCAGCAGCCAGCTGCTACGACCTGAAGCTTTCTTT. Residues: CASSQLLRPEAFF. Drawing the rest from reference TRBV14 and TRBJ1-1, the complete variable domain is EAGVTQFPSHSVIEKGQTVTLRCDPISGHDNLYWYRRVMGKEIKFLLHFVKESKQDESGMPNNRFLAERTGGTYSTLKVQPAELEDSGVYFCASSQLLRPEAFFGQGTRLTVV.